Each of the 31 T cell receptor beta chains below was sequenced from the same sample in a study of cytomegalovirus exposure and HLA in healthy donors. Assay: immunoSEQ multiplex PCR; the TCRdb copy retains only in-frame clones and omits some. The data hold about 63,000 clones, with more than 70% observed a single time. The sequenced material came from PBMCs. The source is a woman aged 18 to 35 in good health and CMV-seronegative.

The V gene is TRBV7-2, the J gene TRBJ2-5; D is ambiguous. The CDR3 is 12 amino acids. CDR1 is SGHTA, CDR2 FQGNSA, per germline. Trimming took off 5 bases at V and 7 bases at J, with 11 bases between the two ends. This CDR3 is CASSQPPGTQYF. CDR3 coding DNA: TGTGCCAGCAGCCAACCTCCAGGGACCCAGTACTTC.

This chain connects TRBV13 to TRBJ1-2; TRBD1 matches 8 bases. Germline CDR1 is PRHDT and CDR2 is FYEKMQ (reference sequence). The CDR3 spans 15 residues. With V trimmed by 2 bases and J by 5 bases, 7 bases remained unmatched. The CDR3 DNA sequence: TGTGCCAGCAGCTTACTCCAGGGGGCACGTTATGGCTACACCTTC. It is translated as CASSLLQGARYGYTF.

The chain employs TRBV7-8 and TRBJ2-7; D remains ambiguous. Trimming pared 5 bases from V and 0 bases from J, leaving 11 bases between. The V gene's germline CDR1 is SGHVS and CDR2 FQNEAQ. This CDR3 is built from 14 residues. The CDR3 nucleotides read TGTGCCAGCAGCCACCCCCGGTTCTCCTACGAGCAGTACTTC. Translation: CASSHPRFSYEQYF.

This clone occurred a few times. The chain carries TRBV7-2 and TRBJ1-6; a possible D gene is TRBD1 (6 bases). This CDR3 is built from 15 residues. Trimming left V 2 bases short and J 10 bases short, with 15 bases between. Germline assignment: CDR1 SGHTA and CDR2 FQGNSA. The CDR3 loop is CASSLTPRTESPLHF. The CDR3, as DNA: TGTGCCAGCAGCTTAACCCCTCGGACAGAATCACCCCTCCACTTT.

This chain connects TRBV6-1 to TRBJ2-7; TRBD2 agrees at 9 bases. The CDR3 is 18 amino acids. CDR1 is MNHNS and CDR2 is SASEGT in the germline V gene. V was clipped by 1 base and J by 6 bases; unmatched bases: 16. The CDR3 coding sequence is TGTGCCAGCAGTGAAGAAGGATCGACTATAGCGGGAGTACGCGAGCAGTACTTC. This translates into CASSEEGSTIAGVREQYF.

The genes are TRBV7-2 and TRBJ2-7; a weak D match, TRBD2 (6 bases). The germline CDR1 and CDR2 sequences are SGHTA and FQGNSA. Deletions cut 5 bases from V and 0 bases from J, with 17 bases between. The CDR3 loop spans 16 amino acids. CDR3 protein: CASSPSGTRSSYEQYF. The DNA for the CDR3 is TGTGCCAGCAGCCCCTCAGGGACTCGAAGCTCCTACGAGCAGTACTTC. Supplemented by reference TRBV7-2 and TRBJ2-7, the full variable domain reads GAGVSQSPSNKVTEKGKDVELRCDPISGHTALYWYRQSLGQGLEFLIYFQGNSAPDKSGLPSDRFSAERTGGSVSTLTIQRTQQEDSAVYLCASSPSGTRSSYEQYFGPGTRLTVT.

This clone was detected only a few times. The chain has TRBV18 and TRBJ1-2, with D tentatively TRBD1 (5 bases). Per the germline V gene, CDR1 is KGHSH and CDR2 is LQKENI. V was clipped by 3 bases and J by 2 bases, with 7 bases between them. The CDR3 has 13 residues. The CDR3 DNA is TGTGCCAGCTCACCGACAGCAAACTATGGCTACACCTTC. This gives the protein CASSPTANYGYTF.

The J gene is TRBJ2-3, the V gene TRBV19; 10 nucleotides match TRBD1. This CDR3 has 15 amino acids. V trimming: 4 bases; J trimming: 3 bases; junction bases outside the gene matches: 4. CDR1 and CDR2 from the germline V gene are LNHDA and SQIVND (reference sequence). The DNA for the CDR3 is TGTGCCAGTAGTACGTCGGACAGGGGGACAGATACGCAGTATTTT. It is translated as CASSTSDRGTDTQYF.

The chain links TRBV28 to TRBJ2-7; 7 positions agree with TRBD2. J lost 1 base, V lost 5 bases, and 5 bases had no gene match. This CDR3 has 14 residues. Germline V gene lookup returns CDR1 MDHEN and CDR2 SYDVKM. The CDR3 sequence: CASSPVGGSYEQYF. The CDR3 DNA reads TGTGCCAGCAGTCCTGTGGGGGGGTCCTACGAGCAGTACTTC.

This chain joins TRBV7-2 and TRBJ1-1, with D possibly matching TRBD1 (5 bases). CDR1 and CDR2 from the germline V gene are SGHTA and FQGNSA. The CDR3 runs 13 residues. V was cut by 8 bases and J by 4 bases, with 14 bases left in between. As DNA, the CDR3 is TGTGCCAGCCGTCGGGGGGTGAGCACTGAAGCTTTCTTT. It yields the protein CASRRGVSTEAFF.

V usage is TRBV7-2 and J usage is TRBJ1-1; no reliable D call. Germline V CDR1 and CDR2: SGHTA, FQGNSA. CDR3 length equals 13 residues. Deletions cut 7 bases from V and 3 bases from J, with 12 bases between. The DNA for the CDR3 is TGTGCCAGCACCCCCTCGTTCGACACTGAAGCTTTCTTT. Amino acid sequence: CASTPSFDTEAFF.

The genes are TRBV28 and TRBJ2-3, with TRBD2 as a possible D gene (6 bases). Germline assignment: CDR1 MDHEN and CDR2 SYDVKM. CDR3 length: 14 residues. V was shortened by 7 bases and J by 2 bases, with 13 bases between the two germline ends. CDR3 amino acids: CASKVGGTTDTQYF. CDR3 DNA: TGTGCCAGCAAGGTTGGCGGGACCACAGATACGCAGTATTTT. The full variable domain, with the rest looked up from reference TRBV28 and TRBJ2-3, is DVKVTQSSRYLVKRTGEKVFLECVQDMDHENMFWYRQDPGLGLRLIYFSYDVKMKEKGDIPEGYSVSREKKERFSLILESASTNQTSMYLCASKVGGTTDTQYFGPGTRLTVL.

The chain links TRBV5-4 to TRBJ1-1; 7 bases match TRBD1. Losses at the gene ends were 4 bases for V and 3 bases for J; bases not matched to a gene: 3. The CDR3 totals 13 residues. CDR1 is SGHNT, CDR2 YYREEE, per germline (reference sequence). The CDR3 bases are TGTGCCAGCAGCCCCGGACAGGACACTGAAGCTTTCTTT. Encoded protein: CASSPGQDTEAFF.

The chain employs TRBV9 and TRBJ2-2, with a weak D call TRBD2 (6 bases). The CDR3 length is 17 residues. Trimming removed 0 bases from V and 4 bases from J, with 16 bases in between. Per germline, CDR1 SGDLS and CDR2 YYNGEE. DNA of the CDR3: TGTGCCAGCAGCGTAGAAGCCGGGGGAGTCCTCACCGGGGAGCTGTTTTTT. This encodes CASSVEAGGVLTGELFF.

The CDR3 DNA sequence: TGTGCCAGCTCACCCGACCGGGACAGCCACAATGAGCAGTTCTTC. Its protein product is CASSPDRDSHNEQFF. The chain couples TRBV18 to TRBJ2-1; 7 nucleotides agree with TRBD1. The CDR3 loop spans 15 amino acids. V gave up 3 bases and J gave up 5 bases; unmatched junction bases: 7. The germline V gene has CDR1 KGHSH and CDR2 LQKENI.

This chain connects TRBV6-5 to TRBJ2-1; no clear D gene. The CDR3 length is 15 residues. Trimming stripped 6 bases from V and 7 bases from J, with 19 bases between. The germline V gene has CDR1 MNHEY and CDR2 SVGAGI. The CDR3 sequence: CASSQPLDPLNEQFF. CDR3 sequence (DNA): TGTGCCAGCAGCCAACCCCTAGACCCGTTGAATGAGCAGTTCTTC.

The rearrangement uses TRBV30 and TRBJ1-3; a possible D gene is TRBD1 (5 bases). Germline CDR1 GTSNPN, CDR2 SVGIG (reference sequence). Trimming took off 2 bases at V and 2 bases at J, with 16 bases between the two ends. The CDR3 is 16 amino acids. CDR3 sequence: CAWSFTPRGTGNTIYF. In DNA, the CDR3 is TGTGCCTGGAGTTTCACTCCCCGGGGGACTGGAAACACCATATATTTT.

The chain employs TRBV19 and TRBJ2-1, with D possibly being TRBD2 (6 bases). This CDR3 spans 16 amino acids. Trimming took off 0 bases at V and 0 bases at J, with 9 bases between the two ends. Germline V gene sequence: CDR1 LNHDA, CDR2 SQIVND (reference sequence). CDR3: CASSIDQTSSYNEQFF. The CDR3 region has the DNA TGTGCCAGTAGTATAGATCAGACTAGCTCCTACAATGAGCAGTTCTTC.

The CDR3 region has the DNA TGTGCCAGCAGCTTGGGACTAGACGGAGATACGCAGTATTTT. This gives the protein CASSLGLDGDTQYF. The V call is TRBV11-2, the J call TRBJ2-3, with 8 bases lining up with TRBD2. CDR1 SGHAT and CDR2 FQNNGV come from the germline V gene. CDR3 length equals 14 residues. The V and J ends lost 3 bases and 5 bases, in that order; junction bases with no gene match: 4.

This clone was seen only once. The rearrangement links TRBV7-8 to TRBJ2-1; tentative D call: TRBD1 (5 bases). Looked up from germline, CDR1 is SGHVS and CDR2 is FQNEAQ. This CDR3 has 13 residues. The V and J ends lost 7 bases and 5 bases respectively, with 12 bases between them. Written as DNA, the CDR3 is TGTGCCAGCATTTATTGGGGCCACAATGAGCAGTTCTTC. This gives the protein CASIYWGHNEQFF.

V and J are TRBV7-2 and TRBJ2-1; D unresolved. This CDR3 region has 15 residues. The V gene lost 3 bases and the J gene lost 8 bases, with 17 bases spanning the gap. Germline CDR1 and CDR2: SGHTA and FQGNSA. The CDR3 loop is CASSLNGPGVDEQFF. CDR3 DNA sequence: TGTGCCAGCAGCTTGAATGGGCCCGGCGTCGATGAGCAGTTCTTC.

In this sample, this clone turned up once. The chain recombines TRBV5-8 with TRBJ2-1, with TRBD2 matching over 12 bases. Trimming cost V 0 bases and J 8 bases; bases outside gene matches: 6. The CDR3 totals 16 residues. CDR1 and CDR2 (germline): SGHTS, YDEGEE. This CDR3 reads CASSLVGTSGWDEQFF. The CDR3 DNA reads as TGTGCCAGCAGCTTGGTCGGGACTAGCGGGTGGGATGAGCAGTTCTTC.

CDR3 sequence reads: CASSNRVSETEAFF. In nucleotides, the CDR3 is TGTGCCAGCAGCAACAGGGTCTCTGAGACTGAAGCTTTCTTT. The V call is TRBV6-6, the J call TRBJ1-1; maybe TRBD1 (6 bases). CDR1 and CDR2 (germline): MNHNY, SVGAGI (reference sequence). This CDR3 is built from 14 residues. Trimming removed 6 bases at V and 5 bases at J, with 16 bases between.

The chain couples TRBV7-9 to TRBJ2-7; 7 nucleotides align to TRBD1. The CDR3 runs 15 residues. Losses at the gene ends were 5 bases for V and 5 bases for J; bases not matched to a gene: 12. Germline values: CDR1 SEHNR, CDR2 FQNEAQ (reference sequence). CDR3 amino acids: CASSTGQALKDEQYF. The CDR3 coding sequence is TGTGCCAGCAGCACCGGACAGGCCTTAAAGGACGAGCAGTACTTC.

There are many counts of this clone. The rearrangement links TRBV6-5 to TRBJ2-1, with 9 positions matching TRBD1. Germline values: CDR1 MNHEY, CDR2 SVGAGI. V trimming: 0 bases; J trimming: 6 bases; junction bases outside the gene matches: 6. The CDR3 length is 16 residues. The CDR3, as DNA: TGTGCCAGCAGTTACTCGGGGACAGGGTTGGCCAATGAGCAGTTCTTC. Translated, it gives CASSYSGTGLANEQFF.

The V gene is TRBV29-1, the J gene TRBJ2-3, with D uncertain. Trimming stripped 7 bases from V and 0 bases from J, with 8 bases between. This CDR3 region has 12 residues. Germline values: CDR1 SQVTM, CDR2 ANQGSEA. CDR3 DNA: TGCAGCGCCGTTTATAGCACAGATACGCAGTATTTT. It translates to CSAVYSTDTQYF.

The CDR3 bases are TGTGCCAGCAGGTTCTTGGGGCAAAGGGCGGTATACAATGAGCAGTTCTTC. Its protein is CASRFLGQRAVYNEQFF. The chain uses TRBV2 and TRBJ2-1; perhaps TRBD1 as D (5 bases). This CDR3 comprises 17 residues. The germline V and J ends were trimmed by 6 bases and 4 bases, with 22 bases remaining between them. Germline-derived CDR1 and CDR2 are SNHLY and FYNNEI.

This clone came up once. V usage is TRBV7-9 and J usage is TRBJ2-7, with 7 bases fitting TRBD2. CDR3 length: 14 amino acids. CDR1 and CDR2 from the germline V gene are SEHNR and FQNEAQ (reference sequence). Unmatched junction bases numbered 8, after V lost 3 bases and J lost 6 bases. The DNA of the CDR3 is TGTGCCAGCAGCTTGGGCGGGAGACTAAGCGAGCAGTACTTC. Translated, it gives CASSLGGRLSEQYF.

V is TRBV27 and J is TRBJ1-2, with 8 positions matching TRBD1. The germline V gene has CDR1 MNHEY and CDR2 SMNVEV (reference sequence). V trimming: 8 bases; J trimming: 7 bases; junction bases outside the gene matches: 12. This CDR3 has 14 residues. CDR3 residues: CASSRTGPSAGYTF. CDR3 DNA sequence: TGTGCCAGCTCCCGGACAGGGCCGTCGGCTGGCTACACCTTC.

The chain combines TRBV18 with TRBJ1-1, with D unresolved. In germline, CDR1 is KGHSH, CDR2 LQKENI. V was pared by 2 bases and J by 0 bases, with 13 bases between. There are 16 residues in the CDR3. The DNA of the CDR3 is TGTGCCAGCTCACCAGCGCCCGCGCTATTGAACACTGAAGCTTTCTTT. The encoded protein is CASSPAPALLNTEAFF. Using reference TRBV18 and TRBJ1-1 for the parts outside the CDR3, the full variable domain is NAGVMQNPRHLVRRRGQEARLRCSPMKGHSHVYWYRQLPEEGLKFMVYLQKENIIDESGMPKERFSAEFPKEGPSILRIQQVVRGDSAAYFCASSPAPALLNTEAFFGQGTRLTVV.

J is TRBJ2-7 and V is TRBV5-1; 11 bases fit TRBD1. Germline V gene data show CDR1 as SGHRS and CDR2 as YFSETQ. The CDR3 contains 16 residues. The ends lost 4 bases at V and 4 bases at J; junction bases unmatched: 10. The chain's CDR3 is CASSPSPGDRGYEQYF. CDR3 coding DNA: TGCGCCAGCAGCCCAAGCCCGGGGGACAGGGGGTACGAGCAGTACTTC.